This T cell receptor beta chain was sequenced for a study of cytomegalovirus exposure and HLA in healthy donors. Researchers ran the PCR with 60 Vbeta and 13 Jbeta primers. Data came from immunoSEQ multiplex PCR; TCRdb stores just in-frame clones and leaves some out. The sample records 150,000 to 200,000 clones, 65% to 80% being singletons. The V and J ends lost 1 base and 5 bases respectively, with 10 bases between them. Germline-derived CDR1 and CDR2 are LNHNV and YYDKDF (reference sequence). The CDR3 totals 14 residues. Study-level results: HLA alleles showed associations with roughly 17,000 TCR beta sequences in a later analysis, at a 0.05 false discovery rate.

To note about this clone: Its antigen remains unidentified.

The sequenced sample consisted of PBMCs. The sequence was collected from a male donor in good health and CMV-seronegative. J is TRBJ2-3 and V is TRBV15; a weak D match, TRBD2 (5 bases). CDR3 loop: CATSRAGEGDTQYF. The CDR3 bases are TGTGCCACCAGCAGAGCGGGCGAGGGAGATACGCAGTATTTT. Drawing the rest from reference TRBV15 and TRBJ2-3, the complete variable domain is DAMVIQNPRYQVTQFGKPVTLSCSQTLNHNVMYWYQQKSSQAPKLLFHYYDKDFNNEADTPDNFQSRRPNTSFCFLDIRSPGLGDTAMYLCATSRAGEGDTQYFGPGTRLTVL.